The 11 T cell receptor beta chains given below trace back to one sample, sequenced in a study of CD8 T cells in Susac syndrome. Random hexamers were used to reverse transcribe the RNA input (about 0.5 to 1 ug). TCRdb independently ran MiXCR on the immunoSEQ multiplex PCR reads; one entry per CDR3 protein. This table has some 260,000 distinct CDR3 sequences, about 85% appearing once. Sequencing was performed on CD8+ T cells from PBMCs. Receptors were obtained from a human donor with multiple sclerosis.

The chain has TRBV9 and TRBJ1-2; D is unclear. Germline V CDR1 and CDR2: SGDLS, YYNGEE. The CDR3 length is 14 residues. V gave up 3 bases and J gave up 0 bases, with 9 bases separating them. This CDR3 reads CASSAQNANYGYTF. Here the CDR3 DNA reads TGTGCCAGCAGCGCCCAGAACGCTAACTATGGCTACACCTTC.

CDR3 region: CANEGDSGPEQFF. The CDR3 DNA follows: TGTGCCAACGAGGGGGATAGCGGGCCTGAGCAGTTCTTC. V usage is TRBV7-9 and J usage is TRBJ2-1; D may be TRBD2 (7 bases). Germline V gives CDR1 SEHNR, CDR2 FQNEAQ (reference sequence). The CDR3 is 13 residues long. The V end lost 10 bases, the J end lost 9 bases, and 19 bases lay between the germline ends.

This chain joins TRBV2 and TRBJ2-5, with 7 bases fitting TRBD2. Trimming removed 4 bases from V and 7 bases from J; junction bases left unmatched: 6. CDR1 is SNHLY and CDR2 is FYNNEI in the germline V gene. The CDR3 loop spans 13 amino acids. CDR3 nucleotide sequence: TGTGCCAGCAGTGCCGGACTAGGAGGGACCCAGTACTTC. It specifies CASSAGLGGTQYF. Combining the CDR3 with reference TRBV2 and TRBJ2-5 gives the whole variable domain EPEVTQTPSHQVTQMGQEVILRCVPISNHLYFYWYRQILGQKVEFLVSFYNNEISEKSEIFDDQFSVERPDGSNFTLKIRSTKLEDSAMYFCASSAGLGGTQYFGPGTRLLVL.

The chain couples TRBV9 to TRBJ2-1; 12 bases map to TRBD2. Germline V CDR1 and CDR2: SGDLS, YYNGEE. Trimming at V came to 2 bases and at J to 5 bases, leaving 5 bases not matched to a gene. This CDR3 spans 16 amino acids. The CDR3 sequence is CASSVSLAGGHNEQFF. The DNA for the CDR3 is TGTGCCAGCAGCGTTAGCCTAGCGGGAGGGCACAATGAGCAGTTCTTC. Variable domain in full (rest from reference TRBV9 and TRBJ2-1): DSGVTQTPKHLITATGQRVTLRCSPRSGDLSVYWYQQSLDQGLQFLIQYYNGEERAKGNILERFSAQQFPDLHSELNLSSLELGDSALYFCASSVSLAGGHNEQFFGPGTRLTVL.

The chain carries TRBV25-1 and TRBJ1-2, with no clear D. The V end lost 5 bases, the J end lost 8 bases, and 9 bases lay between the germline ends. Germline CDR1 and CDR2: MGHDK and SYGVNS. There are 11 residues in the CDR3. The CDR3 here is CASSIGRGYTF. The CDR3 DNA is TGTGCCAGCAGTATCGGTAGGGGCTACACCTTC.

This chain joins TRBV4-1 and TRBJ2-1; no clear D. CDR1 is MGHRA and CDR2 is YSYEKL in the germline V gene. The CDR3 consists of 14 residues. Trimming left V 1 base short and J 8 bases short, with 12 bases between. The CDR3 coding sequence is TGCGCCAGCAGCCAAGGGGCGAGAGCCGATGAGCAGTTCTTC. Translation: CASSQGARADEQFF.

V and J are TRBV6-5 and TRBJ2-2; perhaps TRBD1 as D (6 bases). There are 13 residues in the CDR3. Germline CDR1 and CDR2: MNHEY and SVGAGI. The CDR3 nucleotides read TGTTATAACAGGGCCGGGAACACCGGGGAGCTGTTTTTT. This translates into CYNRAGNTGELFF.

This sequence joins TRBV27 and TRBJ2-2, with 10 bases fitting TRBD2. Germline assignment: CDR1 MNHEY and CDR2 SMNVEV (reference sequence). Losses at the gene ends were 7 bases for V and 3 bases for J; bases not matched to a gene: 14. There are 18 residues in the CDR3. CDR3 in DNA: TGTGCCAGCACCCGCGACCCTCTAGCGGGAGAGGACACCGGGGAGCTGTTTTTT. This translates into CASTRDPLAGEDTGELFF.

This CDR3 reads CSVGTSVTYEQYF. The CDR3 DNA follows: TGCAGCGTTGGCACTAGCGTGACCTACGAGCAGTACTTC. The chain links TRBV29-1 to TRBJ2-7; 7 bases are shared with TRBD2. The CDR3 runs 13 residues. Germline loops: CDR1 SQVTM, CDR2 ANQGSEA. The V segment lost 4 bases and the J segment 2 bases; nucleotides outside the gene matches: 5.

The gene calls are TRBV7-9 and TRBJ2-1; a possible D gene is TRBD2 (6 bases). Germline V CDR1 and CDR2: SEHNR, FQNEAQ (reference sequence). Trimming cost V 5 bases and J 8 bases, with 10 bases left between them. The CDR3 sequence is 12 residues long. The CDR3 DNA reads TGTGCCAGCAGCGGAGGGGCCGATGAGCAGTTCTTC. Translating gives CASSGGADEQFF.

The CDR3 region is CASSVPGTPANEQFF. DNA of the CDR3: TGTGCCAGCAGCGTCCCCGGGACACCCGCCAATGAGCAGTTCTTC. V is TRBV7-9 and J is TRBJ2-1, with D possibly being TRBD1 (6 bases). The CDR3 is 15 residues long. Germline CDR1 is SEHNR and CDR2 is FQNEAQ (reference sequence). The V end was cut by 5 bases, the J end by 6 bases, with 17 bases between.